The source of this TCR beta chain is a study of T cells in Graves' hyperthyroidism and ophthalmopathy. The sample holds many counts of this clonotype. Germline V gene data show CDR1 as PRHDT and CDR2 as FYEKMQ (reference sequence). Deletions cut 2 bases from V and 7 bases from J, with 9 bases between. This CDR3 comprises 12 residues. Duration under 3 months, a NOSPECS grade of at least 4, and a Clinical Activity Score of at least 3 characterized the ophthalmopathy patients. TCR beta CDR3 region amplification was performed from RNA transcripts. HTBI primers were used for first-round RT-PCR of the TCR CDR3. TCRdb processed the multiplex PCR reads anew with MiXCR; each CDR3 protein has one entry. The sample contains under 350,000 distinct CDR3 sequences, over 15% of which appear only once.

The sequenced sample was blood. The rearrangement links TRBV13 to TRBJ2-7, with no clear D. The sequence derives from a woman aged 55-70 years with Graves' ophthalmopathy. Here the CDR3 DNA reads TGTGCCAGCAGCTTATATGCGGCTGAGCAGTACTTC. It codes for CASSLYAAEQYF.